The clone carrying this TCR beta chain was recorded at least ten times. The antigen is unknown. This entry comes from a study of early T cells in non-severe SARS-CoV-2 infection. Study-wide context: It was bulk RNA from unsorted whole blood that was sequenced, and the chains were unpaired.

Study-level points and caveats: Anti-spike CD8 responses were favored in VDJdb matching, and private and CD4 specificities were missed.

V shed 5 bases and J 8 bases; nucleotides not matched to a gene: 8. Germline CDR1 is MDHEN and CDR2 is SYDVKM. The CDR3 runs 15 residues. Researchers tagged individual cDNA molecules with unique molecular identifiers. TCRdb used MiXCR to reprocess the 5' RACE reads, holding one entry per CDR3 protein. The table lists 42,000 or so distinct CDR3 sequences, about 5.9% of them singletons, with around 7.7% in the top ten. This receptor was taken from an adult who was a healthcare worker with PCR-confirmed SARS-CoV-2 infection or an uninfected control (not recorded which). This chain joins TRBV28 and TRBJ2-1; TRBD1 matches 11 bases. The input for sequencing was whole blood, taken at baseline. The CDR3 reads CASSLRTGGQDEQFF. The CDR3 DNA follows: TGTGCCAGCAGTCTCCGGACAGGGGGCCAAGATGAGCAGTTCTTC.